This TCR beta chain stems from a study of CXCR3-negative and CXCR3-positive naive CD8 T cells (dated by TCRdb to between 2017 and 2020). Regarding the study in general: In total, some 140 million TRB reads were obtained, which works out to roughly 1.5 +/- 0.3 million reads per library. The TRBV-TRBJ cluster analysis covered naive subsets from about 5 donors and memory cells from 3 donors. Data from around ten donors, pooled across two independent experiments, went into the diversity and physicochemical repertoire analyses.

TCRdb records NextSeq 550 as the sequencer. The Human TCR Profiling Kit (MiLaboratory) was used to make UMI-labeled 5' RACE TRB cDNA libraries. The full amount of extracted RNA was used for cDNA synthesis, and the full amount of resulting cDNA was used for PCR amplification. Libraries were prepared in parallel with an identical number of PCR cycles. Per the original workflow: About 54,000 +/- 9,700 unique UMI-labeled TRB cDNA molecules per library were extracted with MIGEC and MiXCR, with at least two reads per UMI required. Each library averaged around 40,000 +/- 10,000 functional in-frame TRB CDR3 nucleotide clonotypes without stop codons. After each sample was downsampled to 5000 UMI-labeled TRB molecules, VDJtools was used to calculate diversity metrics such as normalized Shannon-Wiener and Chao1. VDJtools was used to calculate clonotype-size-weighted physicochemical properties of the central five CDR3 residues, namely interaction energy, strength, volume and Kidera factor 4. The reads underwent TCRdb reprocessing, giving one record for each CDR3 protein sequence and no DNA. The V and J calls were determined by TCRdb, not by the authors. This sample's table has entries for fewer than 55,000 distinct CDR3 sequences. The top ten clones comprise 1.6% of the sample.

Each CD8+ T cell subset was flow-sorted in triplicate, with roughly 310,000 cells per subset placed directly into RLT lysis buffer. Naive CD8+ T cells were defined stringently as CD45RO-CCR7+CD27+CD95- to exclude memory contaminants. Using standard density gradient centrifugation, peripheral blood mononuclear cells were isolated from buffy coats. Naive CXCR3-negative and CXCR3-positive CD8+ T cells were flow-sorted using a FACSAria III. An RNeasy Mini Kit was used to extract total RNA from the sorted cells. The full study reports these points: Compared with CXCR3-negative naive cells, CXCR3-positive naive cells had TRB CDR3s with higher hydrophobicity (lower Kidera factor 4), lower energy, and higher strength and volume indices. Freshly isolated PBMCs were used for most assays because CXCR3 expression partially decreased after cryopreservation. Within the same donor, TRBV-TRBJ usage looked similar between naive CXCR3-negative and CXCR3-positive cells, but memory cells had distinct patterns. Both naive subsets had comparably high repertoire diversity, while memory CD8+ T cells had much lower repertoire diversity. Because surface CD5, which is linked to self-reactivity in mice, was comparable between the naive subsets, TCR interaction strength was also inferred from TRB CDR3 physicochemical properties.

CDR1 and CDR2, looked up from the germline V gene (reference sequence), are SGHKS and YYEKEE. The CDR3 contains 13 residues, cysteine and phenylalanine counted. Only the protein is on record. On this clonotype itself: Its antigen is unknown.

This chain joins TRBV5-5 to TRBJ2-7. The receptor comes from a human donor in good health. Some clones in this sample may be carry-over from other donors' samples. Sequences were obtained from naive CXCR3- CD8+ T cells from blood. The sample's cell subset or site, from its label and the paper: CD45RO-CCR7+CD27+CD95- naive CD8+ T cells lacking CXCR3 (TNR3-). The CDR3 loop reads CASSFADTYEQYF.